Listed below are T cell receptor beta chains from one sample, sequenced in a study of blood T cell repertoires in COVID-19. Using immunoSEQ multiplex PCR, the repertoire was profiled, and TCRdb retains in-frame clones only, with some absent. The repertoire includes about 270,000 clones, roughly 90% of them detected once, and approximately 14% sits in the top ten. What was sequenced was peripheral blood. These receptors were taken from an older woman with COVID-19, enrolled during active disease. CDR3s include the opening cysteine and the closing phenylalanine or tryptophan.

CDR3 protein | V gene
CASSLYRGETEAFF | TRBV27
CASSQTGGAGTEAFF | TRBV27
CAWSVRGQGKNEKLFF | TRBV30
CASSPGGKLTHYEQYF | TRBV5-4
CASSKEEASSPGELFF | TRBV21-1
CAWSVGQGSNQPQHF | TRBV30
CATSDSRSGGEKLFF | TRBV24-1
CASSLTSSGNTIYF | TRBV13
CASSGAGTGLSGYTF | TRBV9
CAWNPDIANYGYTF | TRBV30
CASSHRDSYEQYF | TRBV3-1/TRBV3-2
CATSESPRGAYNEQFF | TRBV24-1
CAWSVRLAGGAYEQYF | TRBV30
CASSLGTLNTEAFF | TRBV7-6
CASSSGQGVSGANVLTF | TRBV19
CAWSRGEKLFF | TRBV30
CASSSLAGGSYEQYF | TRBV27